This TCR beta chain was sequenced for a study of cytomegalovirus exposure and HLA in healthy donors. Study-level points and caveats: A later analysis revealed that TCR association rates differed between HLA loci, peaking at DRB1 and bottoming out at HLA-C. When a later analysis was performed, an Asian-associated ancestry cluster reportedly had fewer N-insertions than the roughly 700-donor mean. It was around 160 TCR beta chains that were listed as cytomegalovirus-associated.

Primers for the PCR totalled 60 Vbeta and 13 Jbeta. Here immunoSEQ multiplex PCR was the method, and the copy in TCRdb shows in-frame clones only, minus some. The top ten hold 8% to 10% of the sample, which has some 89,000 clones, about 71% seen once. Regarding this clone: What it binds is unknown.

The CDR3 consists of 13 residues. Trimming removed 5 bases from V and 7 bases from J, with 12 bases in between. Germline V gene lookup returns CDR1 SGHTA and CDR2 FQGNSA. The sequence was collected from a man aged 60 to 69 in good health and CMV-seronegative. Sequenced material: PBMCs. The V call is TRBV7-2, the J call TRBJ2-1; D call uncertain. As DNA, the CDR3 is TGTGCCAGCAGCCTTAATGGTAGAAATGAGCAGTTCTTC. This codes for CASSLNGRNEQFF. Variable domain in full (rest from reference TRBV7-2 and TRBJ2-1): GAGVSQSPSNKVTEKGKDVELRCDPISGHTALYWYRQSLGQGLEFLIYFQGNSAPDKSGLPSDRFSAERTGGSVSTLTIQRTQQEDSAVYLCASSLNGRNEQFFGPGTRLTVL.